The 17 T cell receptor beta chains given below trace back to one sample, sequenced in a study of T cells after yellow fever vaccination. MiXCR, applied by TCRdb to the 5' RACE reads, yields one record per CDR3 protein. The data show approximately 600,000 distinct CDR3 sequences, approximately 13% seen once. The material was PBMCs, obtained on the day of the yellow fever booster vaccination. All receptors derive from a man aged 30-40 years who received the YFV17D yellow fever vaccine.

This clonotype was seen more than once but under ten times. The chain is built from TRBV28 and TRBJ1-4; D uncertain. The DNA end lines up better with TRBJ2-2; the J call may be wrong. The germline V gene encodes CDR1 MDHEN and CDR2 SYDVKM. This CDR3 region has 11 residues. The chain's CDR3 is CASLNFGELFF. Written as DNA, the CDR3 is TGTGCCAGCCTAAATTTCGGGGAGCTGTTTTTT.

In its sample, this clonotype was seen a few times. The rearrangement uses TRBV29-1 and TRBJ2-3; 9 nucleotides line up with TRBD1. Trimming took 7 bases from V and 2 from J; bases not matched to a gene: 10. CDR1 SQVTM and CDR2 ANQGSEA come from the germline V gene. This CDR3 has 15 residues. The CDR3 reads CSARTGALSTDTQYF. The DNA for the CDR3 is TGCAGCGCCAGGACAGGGGCACTCTCCACAGATACGCAGTATTTT.

This clonotype was seen many times. V is TRBV12-3 or TRBV12-4 and J is TRBJ1-6, with 10 bases aligning to TRBD1. CDR3 size: 14 residues. The V and J ends lost 5 bases and 9 bases, in that order; junction bases with no gene match: 4. CDR3 residues: CASSPDRGPSPLHF. CDR3 bases: TGTGCCAGCAGTCCTGACAGGGGGCCTTCACCCCTCCACTTT.

In its sample, this clonotype was seen a few times. The chain carries TRBV10-3 and TRBJ2-1; D is perhaps TRBD1 or TRBD2 (5 bases each). Germline-derived CDR1 and CDR2 are ENHRY and SYGVKD. The CDR3 totals 16 residues. The ends were cut back, 3 bases at V and 7 bases at J, with 19 bases in the middle. The DNA of the CDR3 is TGTGCCATCAGTGACTCCGGGACCCCTGGGGCAAATGAGCAGTTCTTC. Translation gives CAISDSGTPGANEQFF.

The sample holds a few counts of this clonotype. The chain recombines TRBV7-9 with TRBJ2-7; 14 nucleotides align to TRBD2. V dropped 4 bases and J dropped 6; count of bases not matched to a gene: 11. The CDR3 runs 17 residues. Germline V gene lookup returns CDR1 SEHNR and CDR2 FQNEAQ (reference sequence). The CDR3 spells CASSSRLAGGPMGEQYF. The CDR3 coding sequence is TGTGCCAGCAGCTCCCGACTAGCGGGAGGGCCAATGGGCGAGCAGTACTTC.

This clonotype was seen a few times. The chain carries TRBV28 and TRBJ2-5; TRBD2 matches at 12 bases. This CDR3 spans 17 amino acids. CDR1 MDHEN and CDR2 SYDVKM come from the germline V gene. V gave up 5 bases and J gave up 2 bases; unmatched junction bases: 9. The CDR3 reads CASSETSGRFVQETQYF. CDR3 bases: TGTGCCAGCAGTGAGACTAGCGGGAGATTTGTACAAGAGACCCAGTACTTC.

This clonotype was seen a few times. The CDR3 DNA reads as TGTGCCAGCAGGACAGGGTATGGCAATCAGCCCCAGCATTTT. Translating gives CASRTGYGNQPQHF. This chain uses TRBV6-1 with TRBJ1-5; 7 positions agree with TRBD1. CDR1 and CDR2 from the germline V gene are MNHNS and SASEGT. The J segment lost 2 bases and the V segment lost 6 bases, leaving 4 bases of the junction unmatched. This CDR3 has 14 residues.

The chain couples TRBV18 to TRBJ2-7; 9 bases are shared with TRBD2. The ends lost 3 bases at V and 4 bases at J; junction bases unmatched: 7. The CDR3 covers 15 residues. Germline CDR1 and CDR2: KGHSH and LQKENI. The CDR3 DNA is TGTGCCAGCTCACCGTTTAAGACTAGCGGATACGAGCAGTACTTC. Its protein is CASSPFKTSGYEQYF.

This clonotype has more than one count but fewer than ten. V is TRBV10-1 and J is TRBJ2-3; 11 positions match TRBD2. The junction had 8 bases not matched to a gene; V was cut back by 6 bases and J by 6 bases. Germline V gene sequence: CDR1 WNHNN, CDR2 SYGVQD (reference sequence). The CDR3 is 15 residues long. For the CDR3, the DNA is TGCGCCAGCAGCGACACACTAGCGGGAGAGGATACGCAGTATTTT. Its translation: CASSDTLAGEDTQYF.

This clonotype was detected only a few times. The V gene is TRBV15, the J gene TRBJ2-5; D possibly corresponds to TRBD2 (7 bases). Germline CDR1 is LNHNV and CDR2 is YYDKDF (reference sequence). V lost 5 bases and J 7 bases, leaving 14 bases between the germline ends. The CDR3 length is 13 residues. The CDR3 spells CATSESGGVTQYF. The DNA for the CDR3 is TGTGCCACCAGCGAATCGGGGGGCGTGACCCAGTACTTC.

Of note for this clonotype: One end of the junction fails to match germline, which may point to a read error. The chain combines TRBV6-2 or TRBV6-3 with TRBJ2-4; D not resolved. The CDR3 is made up of 12 amino acids. From germline, CDR1 is MNHEY and CDR2 SVGEGT. The DNA for the CDR3 is TGTGTCAGCAGTTACGCCTTAAACATTCAGTACTTC. Translating gives CVSSYALNIQYF.

This sequence joins TRBV10-3 and TRBJ2-1; 9 bases align to TRBD2. V shed 2 bases and J 1 base; nucleotides not matched to a gene: 6. CDR1 is ENHRY and CDR2 is SYGVKD in the germline V gene. There are 17 residues in the CDR3. The CDR3 region is CAISEELAGVSYNEQFF. DNA for the CDR3: TGTGCCATCAGTGAGGAATTAGCGGGAGTGTCCTACAATGAGCAGTTCTTC.

This clonotype was recorded at least ten times. This chain connects TRBV6-1 to TRBJ2-2; unclear D gene. This CDR3 comprises 15 residues. Looked up from germline, CDR1 is MNHNS and CDR2 is SASEGT. Trimming took 10 bases from V and 1 from J, leaving 16 bases between them. The CDR3 DNA follows: TGTGCCACGGGTTTCCCCTCACTGAACACCGGGGAGCTGTTTTTT. Residues: CATGFPSLNTGELFF.

V is TRBV19 and J is TRBJ2-2; 9 nucleotides agree with TRBD2. Germline values: CDR1 LNHDA, CDR2 SQIVND (reference sequence). Unmatched junction bases numbered 8, after V lost 3 bases and J lost 0 bases. CDR3 length: 18 residues. The CDR3 bases are TGTGCCAGTAGTATTATCTTACCTAGCGGGACGAACACCGGGGAGCTGTTTTTT. It codes for CASSIILPSGTNTGELFF.

The V and J genes are TRBV5-4 and TRBJ2-7, with D hard to call. V was trimmed by 3 bases and J by 6 bases, leaving 7 bases between them. Germline V lookup: CDR1 SGHNT, CDR2 YYREEE (reference sequence). The CDR3 extends over 11 amino acids. CDR3 amino acids: CASSSSAEQYF. The CDR3 DNA follows: TGTGCCAGCAGCTCCTCCGCCGAGCAGTACTTC.

This clonotype appeared a few times. This chain uses TRBV20-1 with TRBJ2-1; 10 nucleotides align to TRBD2. Germline values: CDR1 DFQATT, CDR2 SNEGSKA (reference sequence). This CDR3 has 15 residues. V trimming: 5 bases; J trimming: 5 bases; junction bases outside the gene matches: 9. CDR3 DNA sequence: TGCAGTGCTCCACGTAGCGGGAGGAGGGACAATGAGCAGTTCTTC. It codes for CSAPRSGRRDNEQFF.

This chain connects TRBV5-5 to TRBJ1-1; D gene ambiguous. With 0 bases removed from V and 4 bases from J, the gap between germline ends came to 10 bases. The CDR3 loop spans 14 amino acids. Germline V CDR1 and CDR2: SGHKS, YYEKEE (reference sequence). The CDR3 is CASSLEVGGTEAFF. The CDR3, as DNA: TGTGCCAGCAGCTTGGAAGTGGGCGGCACTGAAGCTTTCTTT.